This TCR beta chain was found in a study of T cell responses to AZD1222 COVID-19 vaccine. Trimming left V 4 bases short and J 0 bases short, with 9 bases between. Germline V CDR1 and CDR2: MNHEY, SVGEGT. The length of the CDR3 is 14 residues. Of note for this clone: Antigen specificity is unknown.

Clones were read by immunoSEQ multiplex PCR, and TCRdb kept only the in-frame ones, dropping some. The table records about 110,000 clones, approximately 86% of them present only once. Study-level findings and limits: Within unmutated variant regions lay the reported targets of nearly half of spike-specific TCRs. Donors, mostly white British, included more females; clonal diversity was possibly underestimated. The study found Spike-specific TCR breadth and depth rose after two AZD1222 doses. Repertoire sampling occurred only after the peak T cell response.

This clonotype was obtained from an adult in good health. The J gene is TRBJ1-1, the V gene TRBV6-2 or TRBV6-3; D is uncertain. This specimen consisted of peripheral blood, obtained on day 0 of AZD1222 vaccination. CDR3 protein: CASSSYGLNTEAFF. The CDR3 coding sequence is TGTGCCAGCAGTTCATACGGCCTGAACACTGAAGCTTTCTTT.